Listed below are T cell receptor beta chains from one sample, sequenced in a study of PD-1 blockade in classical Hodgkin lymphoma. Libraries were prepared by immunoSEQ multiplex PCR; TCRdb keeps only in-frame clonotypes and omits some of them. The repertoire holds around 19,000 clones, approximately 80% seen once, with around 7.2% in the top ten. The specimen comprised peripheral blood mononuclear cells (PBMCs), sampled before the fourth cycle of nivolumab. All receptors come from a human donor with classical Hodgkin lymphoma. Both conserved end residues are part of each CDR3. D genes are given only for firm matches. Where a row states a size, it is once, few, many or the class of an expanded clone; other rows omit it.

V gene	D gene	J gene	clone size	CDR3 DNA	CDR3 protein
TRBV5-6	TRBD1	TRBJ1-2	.	TGTGCCAGCAGCTTGGTGGACAGGGACTATGGCTACACCTTC	CASSLVDRDYGYTF
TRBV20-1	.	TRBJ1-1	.	TGCAGTGCTTCAACCGAGACTGAAGCTTTCTTT	CSASTETEAFF
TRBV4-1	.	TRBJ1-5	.	TGCGCCAGCAGCCAAGAGCCCTCTTACAATCAGCCCCAGCATTTT	CASSQEPSYNQPQHF
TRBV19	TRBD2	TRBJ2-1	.	TGTGCCAGTAGTCCCCAGATGGCTAGCGGGCCGTGGGATGAGCAGTTCTTC	CASSPQMASGPWDEQFF
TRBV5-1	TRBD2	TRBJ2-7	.	TGCGCCAGCAGCTTAAGAGCGGGAAACTACGAGCAGTACTTC	CASSLRAGNYEQYF
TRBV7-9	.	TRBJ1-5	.	TGTGCCAGCAGCTTATACGACAATCAGCCCCAGCATTTT	CASSLYDNQPQHF
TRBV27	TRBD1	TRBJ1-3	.	TGTGCCAGCAGTTCAGGACAGGGCTTTCTCTCTGGAAACACCATATATTTT	CASSSGQGFLSGNTIYF
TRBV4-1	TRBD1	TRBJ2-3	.	TGCGCCAGCAGCCTAGATCCACAGGGGTTTTTCCCTACGGCTACTTATAGGCAGTATTTT	CASSLDPQGFFPTATYRQYF
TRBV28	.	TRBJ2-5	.	TGTGCCAGCACCTTGGCTGGGGCAGAGGTTGGGCAAGAGACCCAGTACTTC	CASTLAGAEVGQETQYF
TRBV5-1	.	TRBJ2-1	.	TGCGCCAGCAGGGAGGGCTGGAATGAGCAGTTCTTC	CASREGWNEQFF
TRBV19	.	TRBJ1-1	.	TGTGCCAGTAGTATATACGGGTTAAATGAAGCTTTCTTT	CASSIYGLNEAFF
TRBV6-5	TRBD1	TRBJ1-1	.	TGTGCCAGCAGTTACATGGGACAGAGACACACTGAAGCTTTCTTT	CASSYMGQRHTEAFF
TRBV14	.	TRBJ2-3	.	TGTGCCAGCAGCCAAGATGGACGCATCACAGATACGCAGTATTTT	CASSQDGRITDTQYF
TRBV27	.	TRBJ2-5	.	TGTGCCAGCAGCCTCCGGGACGGGCAAGAGACCCAGTACTTC	CASSLRDGQETQYF
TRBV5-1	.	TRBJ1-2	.	TGCGCCAGCAGTTCCGGCGGGGGTGGCTACACCTTC	CASSSGGGGYTF
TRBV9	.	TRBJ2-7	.	TGTGCCAGCAGCGTAAGTGGGAGGGGGGCAGATGAGCAGTACTTC	CASSVSGRGADEQYF
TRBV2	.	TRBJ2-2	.	TGTGCCAGCGGTGCAGGGGACACCGGGGAGCTGTTTTTT	CASGAGDTGELFF
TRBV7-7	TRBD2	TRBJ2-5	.	TGTGCCAGCAGCTCCCTAGCGGGAGTTGGAGAGACCCAGTACTTC	CASSSLAGVGETQYF
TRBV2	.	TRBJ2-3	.	TGTGCCAGCAGTGAACAGGGGAGCACAGATACGCAGTATTTT	CASSEQGSTDTQYF
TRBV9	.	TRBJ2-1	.	TGTGCCAGCAGCCGTGGGTATTCCTCCTACAATGAGCAGTTCTTC	CASSRGYSSYNEQFF
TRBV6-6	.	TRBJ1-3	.	TGTGCCAGCAGTATGTGGACTGCTGGAAACACCATATATTTT	CASSMWTAGNTIYF
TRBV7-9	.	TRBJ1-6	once	TGTGCCAGCAGCTTAGATGTTCCCGGGGGGAATTCACCCCTCCACTTT	CASSLDVPGGNSPLHF
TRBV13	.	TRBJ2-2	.	TGTGCCAGCAGCCCCCCGGCTTTGTTAAACACCGGGGAGCTGTTTTTT	CASSPPALLNTGELFF
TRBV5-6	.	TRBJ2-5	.	TGTGCCAGCAGCTTGGCGGGGTTGGGGCGAGAGACCCAGTACTTC	CASSLAGLGRETQYF
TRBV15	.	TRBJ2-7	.	TGTGCCACCAGCAGAGACTCGGGGGCCTCCTACGAGCAGTACTTC	CATSRDSGASYEQYF
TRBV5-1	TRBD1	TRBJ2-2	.	TGCGCCAGCAGCTTAGGGACAGGAGTTACCGGGGAGCTGTTTTTT	CASSLGTGVTGELFF
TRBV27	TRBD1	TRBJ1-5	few	TGTGCCAGCAGCCTGCTAGGGCAGGGGGCGAGGGGCCAGCCCCAGCATTTT	CASSLLGQGARGQPQHF
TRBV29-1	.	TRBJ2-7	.	TGCAGCGTTCGACGGGCCACCGAGATCGAGCAGTACTTC	CSVRRATEIEQYF
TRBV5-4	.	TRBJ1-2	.	TGTGCCAGCAGTGGAGAGGTCTATGGCTACACCTTC	CASSGEVYGYTF
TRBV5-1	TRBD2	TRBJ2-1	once	TGCGCCAGCAGCCTTAAAGGGGGGACTAGCGGGAGTTACGGTGAGCAGTTCTTC	CASSLKGGTSGSYGEQFF
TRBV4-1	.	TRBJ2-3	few	TGCGCCAGCAGCCATCAGTTCACAGATACGCAGTATTTT	CASSHQFTDTQYF
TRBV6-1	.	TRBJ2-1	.	TGTGCCAGCAGTGAGATACCTTACTACAATGAGCAGTTCTTC	CASSEIPYYNEQFF
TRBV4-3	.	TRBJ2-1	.	TGCGCCAGCAGCCAAGGACGGCAGGGGACCTACAATGAGCAGTTCTTC	CASSQGRQGTYNEQFF
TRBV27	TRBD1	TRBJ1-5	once	TGTGCCAGCAGCGCAAGGGGGGACAGGGTCTTTTATAGCAATCAGCCCCAGCATTTT	CASSARGDRVFYSNQPQHF
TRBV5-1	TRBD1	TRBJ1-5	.	TGCGCCAGCAGCACGGGACAGGGCGATCAGCCCCAGCATTTT	CASSTGQGDQPQHF
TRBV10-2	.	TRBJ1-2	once	TGCGCCAGCAGTTTAACAGGGATGGGAGGCTACACCTTC	CASSLTGMGGYTF
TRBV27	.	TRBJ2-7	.	TGTGCCAGCAGTTTATTAGGGGATTCCAACGAGCAGTACTTC	CASSLLGDSNEQYF
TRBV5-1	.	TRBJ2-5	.	TGCGCCAGCAGCTTGGGACAACCCCAAGAGACCCAGTACTTC	CASSLGQPQETQYF
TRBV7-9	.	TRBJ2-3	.	TGTGCCAGCACCATTACGGGGGACGGCACAGATACGCAGTATTTT	CASTITGDGTDTQYF
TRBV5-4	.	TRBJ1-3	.	TGTGCCAGCAGGCCAACAGGGCCAGGATCTGGAAACACCATATATTTT	CASRPTGPGSGNTIYF
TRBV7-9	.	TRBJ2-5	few	TGTGCCAGCAGCTCCCCTCCGGAGACCCAGTACTTC	CASSSPPETQYF
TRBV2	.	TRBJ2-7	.	TGTGCCAGCAGTGTAATAATCTCCGCGCAGTACTTC	CASSVIISAQYF
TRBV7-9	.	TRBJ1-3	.	TGTGCCAGCGCCTCCAACACCATATATTTT	CASASNTIYF
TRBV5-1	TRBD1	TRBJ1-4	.	TGCGCCAGCAGCTTGGTCCCGGGACAGGGGGCGACTAATGAAAAACTGTTTTTT	CASSLVPGQGATNEKLFF
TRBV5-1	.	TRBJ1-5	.	TGCGCCAGCAGCTTGGGACAGAACAATCAGCCCCAGCATTTT	CASSLGQNNQPQHF
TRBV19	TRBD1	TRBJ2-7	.	TGTGCCAGTAGTTCCAACGCGAGAGGGACAGGGGGCTCCTACGAGCAGTACTTC	CASSSNARGTGGSYEQYF
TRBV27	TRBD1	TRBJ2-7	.	TGTGCCAGCAGTCACAGACAGGGGGTCTCCTACGAGCAGTACTTC	CASSHRQGVSYEQYF
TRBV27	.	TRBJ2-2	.	TGTGCCAGCAGTTTATCCCTAACAGGGTCCCACACCGGGGAGCTGTTTTTT	CASSLSLTGSHTGELFF
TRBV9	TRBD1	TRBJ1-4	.	TGTGCCAGCAGCCCCCAAGGGACAGCCTTTGAAAAACTGTTTTTT	CASSPQGTAFEKLFF
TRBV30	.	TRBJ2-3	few	TGTGCCTGGAACAGGGGACTTGGCACAGATACGCAGTATTTT	CAWNRGLGTDTQYF
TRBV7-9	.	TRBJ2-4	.	TGTGCCAGCAGCTTAGAAGGGAACATTCAGTACTTC	CASSLEGNIQYF
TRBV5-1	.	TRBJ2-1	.	TGCGCCAGCAGCGGGGGCTACAATGAGCAGTTCTTC	CASSGGYNEQFF
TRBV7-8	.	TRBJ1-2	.	TGTGCCAGCAGCCCGGTTACCTATGGCTACACCTTC	CASSPVTYGYTF
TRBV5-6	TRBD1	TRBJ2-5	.	TGTGCCAGCATGACAGGGTGGCAAGAGACCCAGTACTTC	CASMTGWQETQYF
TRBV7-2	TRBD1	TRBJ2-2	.	TGTGCCAGCAGCCGCTTCGACAGGGGCTTAGGCGGGGAGCTGTTTTTT	CASSRFDRGLGGELFF
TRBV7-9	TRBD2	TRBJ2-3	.	TGTGCCAGCAGCGGCCGACGACTAGCGGGGGACACAGATACGCAGTATTTT	CASSGRRLAGDTDTQYF
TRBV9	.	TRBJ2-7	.	TGTGCCAGCAGCGTAGGGAACAGGGTTGATGAGCAGTACTTC	CASSVGNRVDEQYF
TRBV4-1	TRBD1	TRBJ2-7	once	TGCGCCAGCAGCCGGGGACAGGCGAGCTCCTACGAGCAGTACTTC	CASSRGQASSYEQYF